This T cell receptor beta chain was observed in a study of T cells in Graves' hyperthyroidism and ophthalmopathy. The TCR beta CDR3 regions underwent amplification using RNA transcripts as the source. The TCR CDR3 was amplified in a first-round RT-PCR using the HTBI primer set. TCRdb called the multiplex PCR reads again in MiXCR, with one record for every CDR3 protein. The repertoire holds about 360,000 distinct CDR3 sequences, with approximately 13% as singletons. V shed 6 bases, J shed 3 bases, and the junction held 4 bases outside the gene matches. Germline V gene sequence: CDR1 MNHNS, CDR2 SASEGT. The CDR3 runs 14 residues. This clonotype has only a few counts.

This sequence originates from a woman in her late teens or twenties with Graves' hyperthyroidism. The gene calls are TRBV6-1 and TRBJ1-3; 8 nucleotides line up with TRBD1. The sample consisted of blood. CDR3 residues: CASRPTGDGNTIYF. The CDR3 DNA is TGTGCCAGCAGGCCGACAGGGGATGGAAACACCATATATTTT.